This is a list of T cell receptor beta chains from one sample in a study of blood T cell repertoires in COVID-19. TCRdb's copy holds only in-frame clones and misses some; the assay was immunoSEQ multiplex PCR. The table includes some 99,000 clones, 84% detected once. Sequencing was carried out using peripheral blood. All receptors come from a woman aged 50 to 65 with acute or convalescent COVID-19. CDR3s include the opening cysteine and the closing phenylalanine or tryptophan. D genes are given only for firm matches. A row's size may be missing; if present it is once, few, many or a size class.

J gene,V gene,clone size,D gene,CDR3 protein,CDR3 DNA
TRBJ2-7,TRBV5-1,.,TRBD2,CASSLQAGDDEQYF,TGCGCCAGCAGCTTGCAAGCGGGGGACGACGAGCAGTACTTC
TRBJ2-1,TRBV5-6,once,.,CASSLLTGFSFYNEQFF,TGTGCCAGCAGCTTATTAACGGGATTTTCCTTTTACAATGAGCAGTTCTTC
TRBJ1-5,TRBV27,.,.,CASSLLGSPLDRIQPQHF,TGTGCCAGCAGTTTATTAGGCTCACCCCTCGACAGAATACAGCCCCAGCATTTT
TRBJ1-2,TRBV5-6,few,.,CASSWDTVAFYGYTF,TGTGCCAGCAGCTGGGACACCGTTGCTTTCTATGGCTACACCTTC
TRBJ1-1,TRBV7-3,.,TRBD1,CASKQGANTEAFF,TGTGCCAGTAAACAGGGGGCGAACACTGAAGCTTTCTTT
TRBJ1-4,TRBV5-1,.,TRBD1,CASSLGQGGEKLFF,TGCGCCAGCAGCTTGGGACAGGGTGGGGAAAAACTGTTTTTT
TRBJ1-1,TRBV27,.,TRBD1,CASSLDLTGAGAFF,TGTGCCAGCAGTTTAGACCTTACAGGGGCGGGAGCTTTCTTT
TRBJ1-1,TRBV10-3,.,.,CAISVAGNTEAFF,TGTGCCATCAGTGTAGCGGGGAACACTGAAGCTTTCTTT
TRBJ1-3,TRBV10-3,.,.,CAIRSGPSGNTIYF,TGTGCCATCAGGAGCGGTCCCTCTGGAAACACCATATATTTT
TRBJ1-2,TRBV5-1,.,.,CASSTTPEGASYGYTF,TGCGCCAGCAGCACCACTCCGGAGGGAGCTAGCTATGGCTACACCTTC
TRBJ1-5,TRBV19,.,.,CASKGRVGNQPQHF,TGTGCCAGTAAGGGGAGGGTAGGGAATCAGCCCCAGCATTTT
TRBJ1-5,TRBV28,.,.,CASSLSGHVNQPQHF,TGTGCCAGCAGTTTATCAGGGCACGTGAATCAGCCCCAGCATTTT
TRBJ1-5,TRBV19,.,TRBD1,CASSIDPWTGSGQPQHF,TGTGCCAGTAGTATAGACCCATGGACAGGGTCTGGTCAGCCCCAGCATTTT
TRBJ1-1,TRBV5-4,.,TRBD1,CASSHGDRIPEAFF,TGTGCCAGCAGCCATGGGGACAGGATCCCTGAAGCTTTCTTT
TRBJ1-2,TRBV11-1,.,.,CASSWGHPNYGYTF,TGTGCCAGCAGCTGGGGACACCCTAACTATGGCTACACCTTC
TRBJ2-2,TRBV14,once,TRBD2,CASSLFRTSKGPLTNTGELFF,TGTGCCAGCAGCCTATTCCGGACTAGTAAGGGGCCGTTAACGAACACCGGGGAGCTGTTTTTT
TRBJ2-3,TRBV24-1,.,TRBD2,CATSDQTSGGPDTQYF,TGTGCCACCAGTGATCAGACTAGCGGGGGCCCAGATACGCAGTATTTT
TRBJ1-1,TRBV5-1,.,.,CASSLGGTPEAFF,TGCGCCAGCAGCTTGGGCGGAACGCCTGAAGCTTTCTTT
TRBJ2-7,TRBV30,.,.,CAWSVRSYEQYF,TGTGCCTGGAGTGTGCGAAGCTACGAGCAGTACTTC
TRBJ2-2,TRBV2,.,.,CAIHRDTGELFF,TGTGCCATTCACAGGGACACCGGGGAGCTGTTTTTT
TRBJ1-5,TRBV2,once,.,CAGRQGNNQPQHF,TGTGCCGGAAGGCAGGGTAACAATCAGCCCCAGCATTTT
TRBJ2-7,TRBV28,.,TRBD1,CASSPTKGTGPLGEQYF,TGTGCCAGCAGCCCCACCAAGGGGACAGGCCCCCTAGGCGAGCAGTACTTC
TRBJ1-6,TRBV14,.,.,CASSQFPYNSPLHF,TGTGCCAGCAGCCAGTTCCCTTATAATTCACCCCTCCACTTT
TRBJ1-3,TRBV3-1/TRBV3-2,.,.,CASSQGHSGNTIYF,TGTGCCAGCAGCCAGGGACACTCTGGAAACACCATATATTTT
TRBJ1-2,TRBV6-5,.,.,CAAYSSNYGYTF,TGTGCTGCGTACAGCAGCAACTATGGCTACACCTTC
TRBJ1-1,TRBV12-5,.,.,CASGEQGNTEAFF,TGTGCTAGTGGCGAACAGGGGAACACTGAAGCTTTCTTT
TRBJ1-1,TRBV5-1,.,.,CASGGIRNTEAFF,TGCGCCAGTGGCGGGATACGGAACACTGAAGCTTTCTTT
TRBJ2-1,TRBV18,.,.,CASSPLPPTGQLEQFF,TGTGCCAGCTCACCCCTCCCCCCAACAGGGCAGCTTGAGCAGTTCTTC
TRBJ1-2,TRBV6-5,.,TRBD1,CASSWDRRQGYGYTF,TGTGCCAGCAGTTGGGACAGGCGCCAGGGGTATGGCTACACCTTC
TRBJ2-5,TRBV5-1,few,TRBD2,CASSLGHSGGARETQYF,TGCGCCAGCAGCCTGGGACATAGCGGGGGGGCCAGAGAGACCCAGTACTTC
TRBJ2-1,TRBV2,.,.,CASRLSEQFF,TGTGCCAGCAGGCTATCCGAGCAGTTCTTC
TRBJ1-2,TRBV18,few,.,CASSPPSSEQTSLGYTF,TGTGCCAGCTCACCACCTTCGTCCGAACAAACCTCTCTCGGCTACACCTTC
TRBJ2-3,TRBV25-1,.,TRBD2,CASSDPPGGVITDTQYF,TGTGCCAGCAGTGATCCCCCGGGAGGGGTAATCACAGATACGCAGTATTTT
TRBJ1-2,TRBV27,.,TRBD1,CASSSRDRGDGGHGYTF,TGTGCCAGCAGTTCCAGGGACAGGGGGGACGGGGGACATGGCTACACCTTC
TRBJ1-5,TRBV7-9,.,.,CASSQYTDQPQHF,TGTGCCAGCAGCCAATACACAGATCAGCCCCAGCATTTT
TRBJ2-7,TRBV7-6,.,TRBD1,CASSSSRGQGLGYEQYF,TGTGCCAGCAGCTCAAGCCGCGGACAGGGGCTAGGCTACGAGCAGTACTTC
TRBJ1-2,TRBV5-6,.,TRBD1,CASSFGQGAHGYTF,TGTGCCAGCAGCTTTGGGCAGGGGGCGCATGGCTACACCTTC
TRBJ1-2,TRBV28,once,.,CASSSRGNYGYTF,TGTGCCAGCAGTTCGCGGGGGAACTATGGCTACACCTTC
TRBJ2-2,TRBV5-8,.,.,CASSLEGATGELFF,TGTGCCAGCAGCTTGGAAGGGGCAACCGGGGAGCTGTTTTTT
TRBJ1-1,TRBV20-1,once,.,CSARVETEAFF,TGCAGTGCTAGAGTCGAGACTGAAGCTTTCTTT
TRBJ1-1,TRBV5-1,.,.,CASSLGPLPSTEAFF,TGCGCCAGCAGCTTGGGCCCCCTACCATCCACTGAAGCTTTCTTT
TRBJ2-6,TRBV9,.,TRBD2,CASSASGGAEGANVLTF,TGTGCCAGCAGCGCGAGCGGGGGGGCGGAAGGGGCCAACGTCCTGACTTTC
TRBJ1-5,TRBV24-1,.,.,CATTGGIEAPFKGNQPQHF,TGTGCCACCACAGGCGGGATAGAGGCTCCTTTCAAGGGCAATCAGCCCCAGCATTTT
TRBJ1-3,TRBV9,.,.,CASNEGISRGSGNTIYF,TGTGCCAGCAACGAGGGAATCTCCAGGGGCTCTGGAAACACCATATATTTT
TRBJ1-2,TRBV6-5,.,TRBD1,CASRTGTNYGYTF,TGTGCCAGCAGGACAGGGACTAACTATGGCTACACCTTC
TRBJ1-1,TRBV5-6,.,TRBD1,CASSLVDRAFTEAFF,TGTGCCAGCAGCTTGGTGGACAGGGCTTTCACTGAAGCTTTCTTT
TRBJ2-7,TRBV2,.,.,CASSQLGRGYEQYF,TGTGCCAGCAGTCAGTTAGGAAGGGGGTACGAGCAGTACTTC
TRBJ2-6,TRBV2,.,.,CASSVTRSGANVLTF,TGTGCCAGCTCGGTCACGAGGTCTGGGGCCAACGTCCTGACTTTC
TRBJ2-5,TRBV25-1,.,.,CASSEPRSGEETQYF,TGTGCCAGCAGTGAACCGAGGTCAGGGGAAGAGACCCAGTACTTC
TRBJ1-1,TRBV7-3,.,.,CASSLKGGANTEAFF,TGTGCCAGCAGCTTAAAGGGAGGGGCGAACACTGAAGCTTTCTTT
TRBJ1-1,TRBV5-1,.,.,CASSLSSRTEAFF,TGCGCCAGCAGCTTGTCTTCGAGGACTGAAGCTTTCTTT
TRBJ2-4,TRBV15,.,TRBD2,CATSKEPRGFSLAKNIQYF,TGTGCCACCAGCAAAGAACCGCGGGGGTTTTCTCTAGCCAAAAACATTCAGTACTTC
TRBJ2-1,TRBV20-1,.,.,CSASLAGGYNEQFF,TGCAGTGCTAGTCTGGCAGGCGGGTACAATGAGCAGTTCTTC
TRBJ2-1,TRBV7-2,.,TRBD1,CASSLRGTGGSDEQFF,TGTGCCAGCAGCTTACGCGGGACAGGGGGCTCGGATGAGCAGTTCTTC
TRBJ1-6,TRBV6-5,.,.,CASITDSSYNSPLHF,TGTGCCAGCATAACGGACAGCTCCTATAATTCACCCCTCCACTTT
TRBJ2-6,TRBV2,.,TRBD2,CASSGGGGLAGSSGANVLTF,TGTGCCAGCAGTGGAGGGGGCGGACTAGCGGGTAGCTCTGGGGCCAACGTCCTGACTTTC
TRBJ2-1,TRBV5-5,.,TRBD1,CASSSGQGRVYNEQFF,TGTGCCAGCAGCTCCGGACAGGGGAGGGTCTACAATGAGCAGTTCTTC
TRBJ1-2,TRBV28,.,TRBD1,CASSLLGQTSSYTF,TGTGCCAGCAGTTTATTGGGACAGACTAGTTCGTACACCTTC
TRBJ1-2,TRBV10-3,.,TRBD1,CAISAVGQGAGYTF,TGTGCCATCAGCGCCGTCGGACAGGGGGCGGGCTACACCTTC
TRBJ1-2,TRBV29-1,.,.,CSVWQVDYGYTF,TGCAGCGTTTGGCAGGTGGACTATGGCTACACCTTC